This T cell receptor (beta chain) was recovered during a study of blood T cell repertoires in COVID-19. Study details: Acute and convalescent COVID-19 specimens originated in the United States, Italy and Spain.

The table came from immunoSEQ multiplex PCR; TCRdb's copy has only in-frame clones and leaves some out. The table lists approximately 80,000 clones, more than 75% of them singletons. V was cut by 5 bases and J by 4 bases, with 12 bases left in between. The germline CDR1 and CDR2 sequences are SNHLY and FYNNEI. The CDR3 runs 14 residues. The clonotype comes from a man aged 35 to 55 with acute or convalescent COVID-19. The genes are TRBV2 and TRBJ1-5, with D possibly TRBD1 on 5 matching bases. The sample taken for sequencing was peripheral blood. The CDR3 DNA sequence: TGTGCCAGCAGTCCTACAGGATTGAATCAGCCCCAGCATTTT. It is translated as CASSPTGLNQPQHF.